This passage covers 16 T cell receptor beta chains from one sample sequenced in a study of cytomegalovirus exposure and HLA in healthy donors. Both 60 Vbeta primers and 13 Jbeta primers went into the PCR. The method was immunoSEQ multiplex PCR; TCRdb's version includes in-frame clones alone and lacks a portion of them. In the table there are some 180,000 clones, roughly 80% of which are singletons. Material for sequencing was PBMCs. Receptor source: a man aged 40-55 years in good health and CMV-seronegative.

V and J are TRBV30 and TRBJ2-7, with 11 positions matching TRBD2. Germline CDR1 is GTSNPN and CDR2 is SVGIG (reference sequence). The CDR3 spans 14 residues. Trimming at V came to 3 bases and at J to 3 bases, leaving 4 bases not matched to a gene. The CDR3 here is CAWRRLAGLYEQYF. The DNA of the CDR3 is TGTGCCTGGAGAAGACTAGCGGGGCTCTACGAGCAGTACTTC.

The chain links TRBV7-3 to TRBJ2-3, with TRBD2 as a possible D gene (6 bases). Germline CDR1 is SGHTA and CDR2 is FQGTGA. The CDR3 totals 11 residues. The V end was cut by 6 bases, the J end by 6 bases, with 7 bases between. CDR3 in amino acids: CASRGGDTQYF. The CDR3 region has the DNA TGTGCCAGCAGGGGGGGTGATACGCAGTATTTT.

The chain joins TRBV2 to TRBJ2-3, with a possible D match to TRBD2 (5 bases). The germline gives CDR1 SNHLY, CDR2 FYNNEI. V dropped 9 bases and J dropped 1 base, with 8 bases sitting between them. The CDR3 consists of 12 residues. CDR3 amino acids: CARSRGTDTQYF. The CDR3 DNA follows: TGTGCCAGGTCGAGGGGCACAGATACGCAGTATTTT.

The J gene is TRBJ1-5, the V gene TRBV19, with D maybe TRBD1 (6 bases). Germline-derived CDR1 and CDR2 are LNHDA and SQIVND (reference sequence). The V gene lost 3 bases and the J gene lost 7 bases, with 19 bases spanning the gap. CDR3 length equals 16 residues. The CDR3 coding sequence is TGTGCCAGTAGTATCGGGGACCCTGGGGGCAGGCAGCCCCAGCATTTT. Translation: CASSIGDPGGRQPQHF.

The chain couples TRBV6-5 to TRBJ2-5, with D possibly being TRBD1 (7 bases). This CDR3 contains 15 residues. The germline V and J ends were trimmed by 6 bases and 9 bases, with 23 bases remaining between them. Germline CDR1 reads MNHEY; CDR2 reads SVGAGI. The CDR3 reads CASRRGTAFDSAQYF. DNA for the CDR3: TGTGCCAGCAGACGGGGGACAGCCTTTGATTCGGCCCAGTACTTC.

The V gene is TRBV19, the J gene TRBJ2-7, with D possibly being TRBD1 (5 bases). This CDR3 region has 12 residues. Deletions cut 4 bases from V and 3 bases from J, with 7 bases between. In germline, CDR1 is LNHDA, CDR2 SQIVND (reference sequence). The CDR3 DNA reads TGTGCCAGTAGTACAGGGATCTACGAGCAGTACTTC. This codes for CASSTGIYEQYF.

The CDR3 DNA follows: TGTGCCAGCAGCTTACGGGCCGGGGGGACTAGCGGGATCTCCTACGAGCAGTACTTC. Protein: CASSLRAGGTSGISYEQYF. The V gene is TRBV7-3, the J gene TRBJ2-7; TRBD2 agrees at 13 bases. The CDR3 consists of 19 residues. Germline CDR1 and CDR2: SGHTA and FQGTGA. V shed 2 bases, J shed 0 bases, and the junction held 10 bases outside the gene matches.

This rearrangement joins TRBV6-1 to TRBJ1-2, with 8 bases identical to TRBD1. Losses at the gene ends were 7 bases for V and 5 bases for J; bases not matched to a gene: 9. Per germline, CDR1 MNHNS and CDR2 SASEGT. The CDR3 loop spans 14 amino acids. The CDR3 protein is CASIPAGGVYGYTF. CDR3 DNA: TGTGCCAGCATCCCCGCAGGGGGCGTATATGGCTACACCTTC.

This chain uses TRBV19 with TRBJ2-1, with 9 bases that match TRBD2. CDR1 and CDR2 from the germline V gene are LNHDA and SQIVND (reference sequence). With V trimmed by 3 bases and J by 8 bases, 8 bases remained unmatched. This CDR3 has 15 amino acids. The CDR3 nucleotides are TGTGCCAGTAGTATTGATCGGCGGGGGGGAGATGAGCAGTTCTTC. Translating gives CASSIDRRGGDEQFF.

The rearrangement uses TRBV4-1 and TRBJ2-1; TRBD2 matches 8 bases. The CDR3 contains 18 residues. Germline CDR1 MGHRA, CDR2 YSYEKL. V shed 5 bases and J 0 bases; nucleotides not matched to a gene: 12. The CDR3, as DNA: TGCGCCAGCAGCTCACGGGGGGCGGGAGGATACTCCTACAATGAGCAGTTCTTC. It yields the protein CASSSRGAGGYSYNEQFF.

The chain is built from TRBV7-3 and TRBJ1-1, with D possibly being TRBD1 (5 bases). Trimming cost V 4 bases and J 4 bases, with 13 bases left between them. The CDR3 consists of 14 residues. Germline V gene lookup returns CDR1 SGHTA and CDR2 FQGTGA. The CDR3 sequence is CASSSGGVRTEAFF. CDR3 DNA: TGTGCCAGCAGCTCCGGAGGGGTTCGCACTGAAGCTTTCTTT.

This clone was seen a handful of times. The chain combines TRBV19 with TRBJ2-1; 15 positions agree with TRBD2. CDR3 length: 16 amino acids. Germline CDR1 LNHDA, CDR2 SQIVND (reference sequence). V dropped 6 bases and J dropped 9; count of bases not matched to a gene: 9. CDR3 region: CASRGGLAGGLAEQFF. In nucleotides, the CDR3 is TGTGCCAGTAGGGGAGGACTAGCGGGAGGGCTGGCTGAGCAGTTCTTC.

The chain has TRBV6-4 and TRBJ1-2; 9 positions match TRBD1. The CDR3 contains 13 residues. Germline lookup yields CDR1 MRHNA and CDR2 SNTAGT. The V gene end was trimmed by 2 bases and the J gene end by 8 bases; junction bases not matched to a gene: 3. The CDR3 sequence: CASSDGQGQGYTF. The CDR3 DNA reads as TGTGCCAGCAGTGACGGACAGGGGCAAGGCTACACCTTC.

This rearrangement joins TRBV7-2 to TRBJ1-4, with 12 nucleotides matching TRBD1. Germline V lookup: CDR1 SGHTA, CDR2 FQGNSA. This CDR3 comprises 14 residues. With 8 bases clipped from V and 10 bases from J, the junction kept 8 bases outside the gene matches. CDR3 bases: TGTGCCAGCGGACCGGGACAGGGGGCGGGAAAACTGTTTTTT. It yields the protein CASGPGQGAGKLFF. Filled out from reference TRBV7-2 and TRBJ1-4, the complete variable domain reads GAGVSQSPSNKVTEKGKDVELRCDPISGHTALYWYRQSLGQGLEFLIYFQGNSAPDKSGLPSDRFSAERTGGSVSTLTIQRTQQEDSAVYLCASGPGQGAGKLFFGSGTQLSVL.

This clone was counted once. V usage is TRBV7-2 and J usage is TRBJ2-2; 10 bases align to TRBD2. Germline CDR1 and CDR2: SGHTA and FQGNSA. V shed 1 base, J shed 2 bases, and the junction held 1 base outside the gene matches. This CDR3 has 16 residues. The CDR3 sequence: CASSLGLAGNTGELFF. CDR3 nucleotides: TGTGCCAGCAGCTTAGGACTAGCGGGCAACACCGGGGAGCTGTTTTTT.

The chain employs TRBV7-6 and TRBJ1-4, with no clear D. Trimming cost V 2 bases and J 14 bases, with 21 bases left between them. This CDR3 contains 15 residues. Germline V gene lookup returns CDR1 SGHVS and CDR2 FNYEAQ. DNA of the CDR3: TGTGCCAGCAGCTTAACTATCGGGGAACTCTCAAGTCTGTTTTTT. As protein: CASSLTIGELSSLFF.